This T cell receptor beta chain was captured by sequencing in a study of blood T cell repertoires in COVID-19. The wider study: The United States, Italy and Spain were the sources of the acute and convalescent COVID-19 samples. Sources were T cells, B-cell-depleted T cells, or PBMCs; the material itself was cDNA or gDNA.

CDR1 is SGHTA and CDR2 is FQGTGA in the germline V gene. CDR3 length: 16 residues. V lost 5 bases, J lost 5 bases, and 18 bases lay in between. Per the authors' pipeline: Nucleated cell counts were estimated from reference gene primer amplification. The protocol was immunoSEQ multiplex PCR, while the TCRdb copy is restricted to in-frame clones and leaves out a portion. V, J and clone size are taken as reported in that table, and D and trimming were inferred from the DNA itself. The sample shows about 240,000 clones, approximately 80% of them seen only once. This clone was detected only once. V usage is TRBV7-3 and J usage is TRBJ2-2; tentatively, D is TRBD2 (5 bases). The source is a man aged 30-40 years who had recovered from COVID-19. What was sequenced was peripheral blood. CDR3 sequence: CASSPAAGRRTGELFF. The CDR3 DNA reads TGTGCCAGCAGCCCCGCGGCGGGTCGAAGAACCGGGGAGCTGTTTTTT.